This T cell receptor beta chain appears in the sequencing data of a study of blood T cell repertoires in COVID-19. Germline V gene data show CDR1 as SGHRS and CDR2 as YFSETQ. Trimming shortened V by 0 bases and J by 4 bases, and 10 bases separated the two germline ends. This CDR3 has 15 amino acids. About this clone: At the DNA level, this CDR3 is encoded by other sequences in the same sample as well.

Assay: immunoSEQ multiplex PCR; the TCRdb copy retains only in-frame clones and omits some. The sample lists 96,000 or so clones, approximately 91% occurring once. Material for sequencing was peripheral blood. The TCR was taken from a woman of 80 years or more with acute or convalescent COVID-19. The rearrangement links TRBV5-1 to TRBJ2-2; tentative D call: TRBD1 (5 bases). The CDR3 DNA is TGCGCCAGCAGCTTGGTAAGGGGTGGCACCGGGGAGCTGTTTTTT. It yields the protein CASSLVRGGTGELFF.